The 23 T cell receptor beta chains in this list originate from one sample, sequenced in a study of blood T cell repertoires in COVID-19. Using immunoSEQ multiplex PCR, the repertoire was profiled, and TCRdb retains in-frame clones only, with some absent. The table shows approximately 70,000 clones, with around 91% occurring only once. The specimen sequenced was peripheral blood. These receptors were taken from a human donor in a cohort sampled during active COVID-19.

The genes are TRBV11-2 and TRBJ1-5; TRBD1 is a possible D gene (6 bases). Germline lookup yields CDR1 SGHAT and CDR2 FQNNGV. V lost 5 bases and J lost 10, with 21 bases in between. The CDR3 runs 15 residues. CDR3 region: CASSPGGGAGYPQHF. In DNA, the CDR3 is TGTGCCAGCAGCCCGGGGGGCGGGGCCGGGTACCCCCAGCATTTT.

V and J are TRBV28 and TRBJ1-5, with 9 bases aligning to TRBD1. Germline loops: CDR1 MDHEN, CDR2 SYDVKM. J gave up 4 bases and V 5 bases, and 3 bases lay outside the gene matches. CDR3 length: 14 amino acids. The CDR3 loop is CASSGGTGNQPQHF. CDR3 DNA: TGTGCCAGCAGTGGGGGGACAGGGAATCAGCCCCAGCATTTT.

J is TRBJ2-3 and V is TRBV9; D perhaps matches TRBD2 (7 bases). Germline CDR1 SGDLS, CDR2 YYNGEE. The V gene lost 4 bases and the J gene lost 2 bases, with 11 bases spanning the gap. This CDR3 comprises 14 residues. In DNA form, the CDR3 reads TGTGCCAGCAGCCAAGGGGGGGTCACAGATACGCAGTATTTT. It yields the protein CASSQGGVTDTQYF. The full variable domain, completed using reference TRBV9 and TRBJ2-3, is DSGVTQTPKHLITATGQRVTLRCSPRSGDLSVYWYQQSLDQGLQFLIQYYNGEERAKGNILERFSAQQFPDLHSELNLSSLELGDSALYFCASSQGGVTDTQYFGPGTRLTVL.

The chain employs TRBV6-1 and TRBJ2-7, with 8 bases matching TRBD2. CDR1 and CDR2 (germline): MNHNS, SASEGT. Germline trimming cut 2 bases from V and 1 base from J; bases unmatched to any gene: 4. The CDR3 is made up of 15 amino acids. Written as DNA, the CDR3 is TGTGCCAGCAGTGAATTAGCGGGGCAATCCTACGAGCAGTACTTC. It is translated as CASSELAGQSYEQYF.

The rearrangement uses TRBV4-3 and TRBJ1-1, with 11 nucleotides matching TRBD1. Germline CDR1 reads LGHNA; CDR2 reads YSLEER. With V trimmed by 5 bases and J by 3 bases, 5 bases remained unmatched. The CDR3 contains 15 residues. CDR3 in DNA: TGCGCCAGCAGCAGAGGGACAGGGGGTTACACTGAAGCTTTCTTT. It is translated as CASSRGTGGYTEAFF.

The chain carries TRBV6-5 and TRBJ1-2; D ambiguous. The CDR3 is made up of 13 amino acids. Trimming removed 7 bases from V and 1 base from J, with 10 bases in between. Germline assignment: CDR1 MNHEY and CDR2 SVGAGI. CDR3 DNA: TGTGCCAGCAAGTGGGCAGATAACTATGGCTACACCTTC. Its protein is CASKWADNYGYTF.

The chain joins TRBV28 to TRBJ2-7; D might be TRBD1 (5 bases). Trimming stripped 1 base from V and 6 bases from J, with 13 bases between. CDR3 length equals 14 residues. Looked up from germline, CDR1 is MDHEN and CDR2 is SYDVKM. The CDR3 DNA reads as TGTGCCAGCAGTTTATTAGGGGCTTCGGGCGAGCAGTACTTC. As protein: CASSLLGASGEQYF.

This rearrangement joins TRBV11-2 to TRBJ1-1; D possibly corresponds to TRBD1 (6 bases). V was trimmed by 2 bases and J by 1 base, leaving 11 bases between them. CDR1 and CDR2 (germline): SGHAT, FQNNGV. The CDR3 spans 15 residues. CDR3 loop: CASSLFWDKNTEAFF. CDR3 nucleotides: TGTGCCAGCAGCTTATTCTGGGACAAGAACACTGAAGCTTTCTTT. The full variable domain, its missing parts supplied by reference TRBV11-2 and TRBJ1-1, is EAGVAQSPRYKIIEKRQSVAFWCNPISGHATLYWYQQILGQGPKLLIQFQNNGVVDDSQLPKDRFSAERLKGVDSTLKIQPAKLEDSAVYLCASSLFWDKNTEAFFGQGTRLTVV.

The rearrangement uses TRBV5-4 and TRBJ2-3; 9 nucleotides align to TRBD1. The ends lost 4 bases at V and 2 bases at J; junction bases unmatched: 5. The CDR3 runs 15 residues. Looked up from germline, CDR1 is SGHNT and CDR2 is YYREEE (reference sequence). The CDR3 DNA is TGTGCCAGCAGCCCGGACAGGGGCTACACAGATACGCAGTATTTT. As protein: CASSPDRGYTDTQYF. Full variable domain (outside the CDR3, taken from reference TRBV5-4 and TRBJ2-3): ETGVTQSPTHLIKTRGQQVTLRCSSQSGHNTVSWYQQALGQGPQFIFQYYREEENGRGNFPPRFSGLQFPNYSSELNVNALELDDSALYLCASSPDRGYTDTQYFGPGTRLTVL.

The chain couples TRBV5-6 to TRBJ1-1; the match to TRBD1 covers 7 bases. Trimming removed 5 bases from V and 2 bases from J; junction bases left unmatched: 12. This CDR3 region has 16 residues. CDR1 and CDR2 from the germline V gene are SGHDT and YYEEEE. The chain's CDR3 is CASSPGAGGYNTEAFF. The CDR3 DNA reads TGTGCCAGCAGTCCGGGGGCAGGGGGATACAACACTGAAGCTTTCTTT.

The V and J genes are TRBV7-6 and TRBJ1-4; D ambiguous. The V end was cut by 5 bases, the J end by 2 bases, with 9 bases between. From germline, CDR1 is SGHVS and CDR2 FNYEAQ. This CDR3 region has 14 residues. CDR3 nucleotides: TGTGCCAGCAGCCCGGGAGGCACTAATGAAAAACTGTTTTTT. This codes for CASSPGGTNEKLFF. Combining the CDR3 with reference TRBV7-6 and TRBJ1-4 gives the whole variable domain GAGVSQSPRYKVTKRGQDVALRCDPISGHVSLYWYRQALGQGPEFLTYFNYEAQQDKSGLPNDRFSAERPEGSISTLTIQRTEQRDSAMYRCASSPGGTNEKLFFGSGTQLSVL.

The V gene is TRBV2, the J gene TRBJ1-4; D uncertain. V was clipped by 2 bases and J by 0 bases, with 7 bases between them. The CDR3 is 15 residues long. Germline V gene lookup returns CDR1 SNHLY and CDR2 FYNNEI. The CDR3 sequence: CASSERVATNEKLFF. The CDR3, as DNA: TGTGCCAGCAGTGAACGGGTGGCAACTAATGAAAAACTGTTTTTT.

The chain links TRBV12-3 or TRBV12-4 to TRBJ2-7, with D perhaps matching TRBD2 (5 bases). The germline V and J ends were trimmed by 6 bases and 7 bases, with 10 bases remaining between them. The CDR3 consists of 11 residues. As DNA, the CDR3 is TGTGCCAGCAGCCTTCGGAGGGAGCAGTACTTC. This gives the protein CASSLRREQYF.

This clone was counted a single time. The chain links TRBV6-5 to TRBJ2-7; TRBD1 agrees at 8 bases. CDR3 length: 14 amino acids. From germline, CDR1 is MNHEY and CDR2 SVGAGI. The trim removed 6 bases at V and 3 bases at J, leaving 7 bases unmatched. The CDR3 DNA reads TGTGCCAGCAGGACCGACAGGGGAATCTACGAGCAGTACTTC. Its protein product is CASRTDRGIYEQYF.

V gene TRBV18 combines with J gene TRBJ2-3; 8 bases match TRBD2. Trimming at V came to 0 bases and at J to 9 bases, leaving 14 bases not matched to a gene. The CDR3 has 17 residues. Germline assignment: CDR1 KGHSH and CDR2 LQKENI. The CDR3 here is CASSPPVSGGIRYTQYF. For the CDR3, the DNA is TGTGCCAGCTCACCACCGGTCAGCGGGGGTATTAGGTACACGCAGTATTTT.

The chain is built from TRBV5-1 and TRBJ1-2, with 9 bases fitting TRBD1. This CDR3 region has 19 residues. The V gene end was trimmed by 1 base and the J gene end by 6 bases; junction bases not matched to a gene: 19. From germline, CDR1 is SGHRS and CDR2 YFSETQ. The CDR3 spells CASSLSLGWGQGNADGYTF. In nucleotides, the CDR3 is TGCGCCAGCAGCTTGTCTCTGGGGTGGGGACAGGGTAATGCTGATGGCTACACCTTC.

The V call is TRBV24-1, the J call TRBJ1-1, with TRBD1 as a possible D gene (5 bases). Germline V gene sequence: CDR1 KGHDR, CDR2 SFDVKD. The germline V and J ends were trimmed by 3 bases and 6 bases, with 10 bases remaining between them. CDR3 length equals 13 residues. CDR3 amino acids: CATSDGQGPEAFF. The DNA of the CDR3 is TGTGCCACCAGTGATGGGCAGGGCCCTGAAGCTTTCTTT.

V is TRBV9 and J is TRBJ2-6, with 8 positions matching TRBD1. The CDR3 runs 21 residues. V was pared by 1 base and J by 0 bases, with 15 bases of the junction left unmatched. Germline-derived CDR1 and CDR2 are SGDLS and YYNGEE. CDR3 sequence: CASSVYSRSDRAPSGANVLTF. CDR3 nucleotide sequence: TGTGCCAGCAGCGTATACTCCCGATCGGACAGGGCACCCTCTGGGGCCAACGTCCTGACTTTC.

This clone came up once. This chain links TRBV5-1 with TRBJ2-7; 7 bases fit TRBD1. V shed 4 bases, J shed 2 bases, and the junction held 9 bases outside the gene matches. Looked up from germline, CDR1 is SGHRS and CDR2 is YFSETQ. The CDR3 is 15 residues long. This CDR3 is CASSLDRDRTYEQYF. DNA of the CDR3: TGCGCCAGCAGCCTCGACAGGGACCGAACCTACGAGCAGTACTTC.

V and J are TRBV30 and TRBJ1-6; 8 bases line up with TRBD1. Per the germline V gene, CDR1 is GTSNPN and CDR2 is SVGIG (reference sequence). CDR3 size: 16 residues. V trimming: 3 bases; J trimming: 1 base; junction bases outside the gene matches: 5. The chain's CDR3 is CAWRTGERSYNSPLHF. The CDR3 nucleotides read TGTGCCTGGAGGACAGGGGAGAGGTCCTATAATTCACCCCTCCACTTT.

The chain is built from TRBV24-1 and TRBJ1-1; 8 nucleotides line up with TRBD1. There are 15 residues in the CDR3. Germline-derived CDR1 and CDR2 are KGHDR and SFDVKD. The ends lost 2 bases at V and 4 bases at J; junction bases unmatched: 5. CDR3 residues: CATSDSGQGGTEAFF. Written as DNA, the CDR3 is TGTGCCACCAGTGATTCAGGACAGGGTGGCACTGAAGCTTTCTTT.

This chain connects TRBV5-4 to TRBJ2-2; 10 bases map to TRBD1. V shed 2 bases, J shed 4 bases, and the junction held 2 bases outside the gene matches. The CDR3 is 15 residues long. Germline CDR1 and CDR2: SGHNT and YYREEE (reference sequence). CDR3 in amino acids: CASSFGTGATGELFF. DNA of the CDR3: TGTGCCAGCAGCTTCGGGACAGGGGCCACCGGGGAGCTGTTTTTT. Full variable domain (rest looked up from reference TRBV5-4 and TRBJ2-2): ETGVTQSPTHLIKTRGQQVTLRCSSQSGHNTVSWYQQALGQGPQFIFQYYREEENGRGNFPPRFSGLQFPNYSSELNVNALELDDSALYLCASSFGTGATGELFFGEGSRLTVL.

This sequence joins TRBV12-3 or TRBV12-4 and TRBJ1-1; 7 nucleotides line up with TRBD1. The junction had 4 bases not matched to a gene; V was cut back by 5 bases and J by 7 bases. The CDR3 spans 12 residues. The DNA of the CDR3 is TGTGCCAGCAGTGCCGGGACAGTTGAAGCTTTCTTT. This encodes CASSAGTVEAFF.